The rows below give T cell receptor beta chains drawn from one sample of a study of PD-1 blockade in classical Hodgkin lymphoma. The assay was immunoSEQ multiplex PCR, and TCRdb's table has in-frame clones only and misses some. The sample comprises about 30,000 clones, about 76% of which are singletons, and 3% to 3.5% rests with the top ten. The sequencing used peripheral blood mononuclear cells (PBMCs), collected before the second cycle of nivolumab. The receptors originated from a human donor with classical Hodgkin lymphoma. CDR3s include the opening cysteine and the closing phenylalanine or tryptophan. D genes are given only for firm matches. The size of a clone is reported for some rows only, either as once, few or many, or as a class for expanded clones.

clone_size: .; v_call: TRBV30; j_call: TRBJ1-5; d_call: .; cdr3_nt: TGTGCCTGGAGTTATGGGGTGGATCAGCCCCAGCATTTT; cdr3_aa: CAWSYGVDQPQHF
clone_size: few; v_call: TRBV19; j_call: TRBJ2-3; d_call: .; cdr3_nt: TGTGCCAGTAGCCAGGGGCGCACAGATACGCAGTATTTT; cdr3_aa: CASSQGRTDTQYF
clone_size: .; v_call: TRBV29-1; j_call: TRBJ1-1; d_call: TRBD1; cdr3_nt: TGCAGCGGGGATGCGGGACAGGTAAACACTGAAGCTTTCTTT; cdr3_aa: CSGDAGQVNTEAFF
clone_size: .; v_call: TRBV28; j_call: TRBJ2-1; d_call: .; cdr3_nt: TGTGCCAGCAGTCCGCAGGGGTACAATGAGCAGTTCTTC; cdr3_aa: CASSPQGYNEQFF
clone_size: once; v_call: TRBV10-3; j_call: TRBJ2-3; d_call: TRBD2; cdr3_nt: TGTGCCATCAGTGACCGACTAGCGGGGGGGCAGGGTACGCAGTATTTT; cdr3_aa: CAISDRLAGGQGTQYF
clone_size: .; v_call: TRBV6-6; j_call: TRBJ1-1; d_call: TRBD1; cdr3_nt: TGTGCCAGCAGATTGACAGGGCCCACTGAAGCTTTCTTT; cdr3_aa: CASRLTGPTEAFF
clone_size: few; v_call: TRBV7-9; j_call: TRBJ2-3; d_call: .; cdr3_nt: TGTGCCAGCAGCTTAGTTTCGCAGGGACCAGATACGCAGTATTTT; cdr3_aa: CASSLVSQGPDTQYF
clone_size: .; v_call: TRBV7-9; j_call: TRBJ2-7; d_call: TRBD1; cdr3_nt: TGTGCCAGCAGCGATCTTGGACAGGCGACAACCTACGAGCAGTACTTC; cdr3_aa: CASSDLGQATTYEQYF
clone_size: .; v_call: TRBV9; j_call: TRBJ1-2; d_call: .; cdr3_nt: TGTGCCAGCAGCGTAGACGAGAATTTCTATGGCTACACCTTC; cdr3_aa: CASSVDENFYGYTF
clone_size: few; v_call: TRBV7-9; j_call: TRBJ2-1; d_call: .; cdr3_nt: TGTGCCAGCAGCTTGAGGGTAGGGGCCACCTACAATGAGCAGTTCTTC; cdr3_aa: CASSLRVGATYNEQFF
clone_size: few; v_call: TRBV7-2; j_call: TRBJ2-7; d_call: .; cdr3_nt: TGTGCCAGCAGCTTAAGAGCCGCTCCTGCCCCAAACTCCTACGAGCAGTACTTC; cdr3_aa: CASSLRAAPAPNSYEQYF
clone_size: once; v_call: TRBV9; j_call: TRBJ1-2; d_call: TRBD1; cdr3_nt: TGTGCCAGCAGCGTAGGAGGGGGCAGCTATGGCTACACCTTC; cdr3_aa: CASSVGGGSYGYTF
clone_size: .; v_call: TRBV20-1; j_call: TRBJ2-7; d_call: .; cdr3_nt: TGCAGTGCGGGGCCTTCCTACGAGCAGTACTTC; cdr3_aa: CSAGPSYEQYF
clone_size: .; v_call: TRBV7-8; j_call: TRBJ2-5; d_call: .; cdr3_nt: TGTGCCAGCAGCCCCCAGGGTTGGGGGGAGACCCAGTACTTC; cdr3_aa: CASSPQGWGETQYF
clone_size: .; v_call: TRBV28; j_call: TRBJ2-5; d_call: .; cdr3_nt: TGTGCCAGCAGTATTACAGGGATTAACGGTGGGACCCAGTACTTC; cdr3_aa: CASSITGINGGTQYF
clone_size: .; v_call: TRBV9; j_call: TRBJ2-2; d_call: .; cdr3_nt: TGTGCCAGCAGCCCATACACCGGGGAGCTGTTTTTT; cdr3_aa: CASSPYTGELFF
clone_size: once; v_call: TRBV9; j_call: TRBJ2-7; d_call: TRBD1; cdr3_nt: TGTGCCAGCAGCGCGGACAGGGGAGGGGCAGACGAGCAGTACTTC; cdr3_aa: CASSADRGGADEQYF
clone_size: .; v_call: TRBV5-6; j_call: TRBJ2-5; d_call: TRBD2; cdr3_nt: TGTGCCAGCAGCTTGAGCGGGGGGGGAGAGACCCAGTACTTC; cdr3_aa: CASSLSGGGETQYF
clone_size: .; v_call: TRBV6-6; j_call: TRBJ2-3; d_call: .; cdr3_nt: TGTGCCAGCAGTTACGGAGGGAGTCGCACAGATACGCAGTATTTT; cdr3_aa: CASSYGGSRTDTQYF
clone_size: medium-sized; v_call: TRBV4-1; j_call: TRBJ1-4; d_call: .; cdr3_nt: TGCGCCAGCAGCCGCCTGGGCGGCGAAAAACTGTTTTTT; cdr3_aa: CASSRLGGEKLFF
clone_size: .; v_call: TRBV7-3; j_call: TRBJ2-7; d_call: .; cdr3_nt: TGTGCCAGCAGCCTACTAGGGACATCCGAGCAGTACTTC; cdr3_aa: CASSLLGTSEQYF
clone_size: few; v_call: TRBV7-9; j_call: TRBJ2-1; d_call: .; cdr3_nt: TGTGCCAGCAGCTCGACCGACACCTCCTACAATGAGCAGTTCTTC; cdr3_aa: CASSSTDTSYNEQFF
clone_size: .; v_call: TRBV7-6; j_call: TRBJ1-6; d_call: .; cdr3_nt: TGTGCCAGCAGCTCTATCGTCAGTTCACCCCTCCACTTT; cdr3_aa: CASSSIVSSPLHF
clone_size: .; v_call: TRBV6-1; j_call: TRBJ1-1; d_call: .; cdr3_nt: TGTGCCAGCAGGGGGGTCCTGGGAGGTGAAGCTTTCTTT; cdr3_aa: CASRGVLGGEAFF